The T cell receptor (beta chain) under discussion was sequenced for a study of cytomegalovirus exposure and HLA in healthy donors (dated by TCRdb to 2017 to 2019). About the investigation overall: An earlier analysis of some 600 of the donors reported approximately 300 Gb of sequence data and approximately 120 million unique TCR beta sequences obtained from around 180 million T cells. An early release that covered around 590 HLA-typed donors contained approximately 300 gigabases of sequencing data and about 93 million unique TCR sequences. Among the roughly 400 genotyped donors, about 83% belonged to the genetic ancestry cluster associated with self-reported Caucasian donors. The study aimed to test whether signatures of past pathogen exposure could be identified by cataloging public T cell receptors. The study profiled the T cell repertoires of 500 to 800 subjects by immunosequencing and related them to cytomegalovirus serostatus. In addition to the first cohort of 666 subjects, a separate validation cohort of 130 or so different subjects was used. The study combined high-throughput TCR immunosequencing, statistical association of individual TCRs with disease status, and machine learning to predict cytomegalovirus infection status. A later analysis re-examined previously published TCR beta repertoires from about 670 donors and added high-resolution HLA genotyping to investigate patterns of TCR occurrence. Rather than drawing on any new phenotypic data, the later analysis identified candidate immune exposures from TCR beta sequences and the way those sequences occurred across donors. An earlier analysis of 500 to 750 of the donors applied high-throughput TCR beta sequencing to assess whether each TCR beta V gene segment acted as functional or pseudogenic. Donor age, sex, ethnicity and CMV serostatus were compiled alongside the repertoire data. A later genetic analysis used genome-wide SNP genotypes for about 60% of the roughly 700 donors, treating that subset as a discovery cohort. All discovery cohort repertoires had been generated using a single sequencing platform. HLA typing covered class I and class II loci at four-digit resolution. Typing coverage varied by locus: 629-630 donors for A, B, C, DRB1 and DQB1; roughly 500 for DQA1; around 570 for DPA1; about 450 for DPB1. About five DR-DQ haplotypes were treated as single units for association and clustering because of strong linkage in the cohort. Across approximately 400 genotyped donors of the cohort, an average of about 200,000 unique TCR beta nucleotide sequences per donor were sequenced, and 15% to 20% of those sequences were non-productive. General conclusions and limits of the study: The 87-base-pair reads could not distinguish some IMGT-functional V segments, including TRBV6-2 and TRBV6-3, so those segments were excluded. A later genetic analysis reported fewer N-insertions in productive TCRs among donors in an Asian-associated ancestry cluster than the roughly 720-donor mean. Most CMV-associated TCR beta chains appeared to be HLA-restricted in a later analysis, and the HLA associations seemed to be driven largely by CMV exposure. CMV serostatus was the only immune exposure information available for the cohort. The sequencing pipeline was judged likely to have produced a cluster of highly shared sequence variants as a technical artifact. It was suggested by the authors that the approach could potentially be generalized to other disease states and immunological phenotypes. Sequencing depth was assumed to be roughly uniform across donors in the presence/absence analyses, though that assumption may not hold. In a later analysis, TCR association rates were found to vary across HLA loci, with the most associated TCRs seen for DRB1 alleles and the fewest for HLA-C alleles. A later analysis associated 17,000 or so TCR beta sequences with specific HLA alleles at a false discovery rate of 0.05. In the study, about 150 TCR beta chains were listed as associated with cytomegalovirus. A further reported finding was that TCR beta sequences accurately predicted the HLA-A and HLA-B alleles for most subjects in the first cohort. V-gene and J-gene trimming of TCR beta chains was associated with a missense DCLRE1C variant in a later genetic analysis, and the association was replicated in an independent cohort. A later analysis found that HLA-associated TCR beta chains were more clonally expanded and had lower generation probabilities than equally common non-associated chains. In a later analysis, several top co-occurrence clusters were reported to appear linked to parvovirus B19, influenza, CMV and Epstein-Barr virus. Because some donors lacked HLA typing at each locus, the association tests relied only on the typed subset. Only TCR beta chains were sequenced in this cohort, and the absence of alpha or paired-chain data limited detectable features. In an earlier analysis of around 600 of the donors, most TCR beta V segments were observed in productive rearrangements about 90% or about 30% of the time, broadly matching IMGT annotations. When HLA alleles, especially DR and DQ, strongly co-occurred, attributing TCR associations to individual alleles was difficult. The earlier analysis of almost 600 of the donors excluded some 16 rarely observed V segments, including chromosome 9 orphons, because counts were too low. The classifier was reported to diagnose cytomegalovirus status with high specificity and sensitivity in both the original and validation cohorts. Linkage disequilibrium might explain the correlated functional status among segregating V segments, but an unknown experimental factor could not be ruled out. While some public TCRs were present in many individuals, most TCR sequences turned up only very rarely across donors. In vitro tests confirmed that three of the cytomegalovirus-associated TCR beta chains recognize cytomegalovirus antigens.

The library was made by the immunoSEQ multiplex PCR assay. A mixture of 60 forward primers for TCR Vbeta segments and 13 reverse primers for TCR Jbeta segments was used in the multiplex PCR. The CDR3 region of rearranged TCR beta genes was amplified from genomic DNA by a multiplex PCR assay. The amplified TCR beta libraries were sequenced on the Illumina HiSeq System as 87-base-pair reads. As for how the authors treated the data: In a later analysis, approximately 74 million unique TCR beta chains were counted across the 500 to 700 repertoires, and some 10 million of these chains were shared by at least two donors. To remove PCR and sequencing errors, raw reads were error-corrected and collapsed into unique sequences using a nearest-neighbor algorithm that merged closely related sequences. To assign V, D and J gene segments, CDR3 sequences were aligned to IMGT reference sequences. For a sequence to be retained, at least a six-nucleotide match to both a V gene segment and a J gene segment was required. Rearrangements were classified as productive when the CDR3 lacked stop codons and remained in frame with V and J, and all other rearrangements were classified as non-productive. Following IMGT convention, CDR3 was defined as the stretch from the second conserved V-encoded cysteine up to the conserved J-encoded phenylalanine. The earlier analysis of 500 to 600 of the donors excluded sequences that lacked an unambiguous match to a single V gene segment. An earlier analysis of 587 of the donors called V segments functional above 56.7% productive rearrangements and segregating when the between-donor standard deviation exceeded 5%. To diagnose cytomegalovirus status from the catalog of TCR beta chain sequences, a statistical classification framework was built. A later analysis assigned V and J genes by comparing TCR nucleotide sequences with IMGT/GENE-DB human TR gene sequences. The TCRdist pipeline was used in a later analysis to assign CDR3 sequences and most-parsimonious VDJ recombination scenarios. A later analysis defined each TCR beta chain by its CDR3 amino acid sequence plus V-gene family, and excluded reads lacking a unique V-gene family. To address suspected cross-contamination and a sequencing artifact, a later analysis removed 450 to 700 highly shared, low-generation-probability nucleotide sequences. In a later analysis, a clonal expansion index was calculated for each public chain from normalized within-repertoire ranks of inferred template counts. In a later analysis, generation probabilities were computed with a VDJ recombination model fitted to out-of-frame rearrangements, and the resulting probabilities were checked against IGoR. In a later analysis, hypergeometric tests were used to score TCR-TCR, TCR-HLA and TCR-CMV co-occurrence, with a repertoire-size bias correction applied to TCR pairs. False discovery rates were estimated in a later analysis by permuting HLA or CMV assignments 20 times. A later analysis grouped co-occurring TCRs with DBSCAN, adding TCRdist sequence similarity when clustering within HLA-allele-positive subsets. Repertoires with fewer than 30,000 or more than 120,000 public chains were left out of co-occurrence clustering, as were four to six repertoires with anomalous nucleotide sharing. As stored in TCRdb, this immuneACCESS dataset retains in-frame rearrangements with V and J assigned. A fraction of the clones does not appear; measured against another copy, unresolved V genes explain less than half of the discrepancy, and the remainder lacks a known reason. The D gene and trimming were derived from the DNA, and the V and J assignments and clone size from that table. The sample includes fewer than 70,000 clones, with about four fifths observed a single time. The biggest ten clones account for under 5% of the sample.

Points on this clone: Its cognate antigen has yet to be identified. No base-level quality is on record; no much larger clone is a single base apart.

In total, over 600 healthy bone marrow donors made up the cohort. At the time of sampling, all cohort members were nominally healthy, though unrecorded immune exposures were likely present. The donor tested CMV seronegative and was one of the 352 seronegative cohort members. A peripheral blood sample was provided by each donor, and peripheral blood mononuclear cells were used for TCR beta sequencing. The Qiagen DNeasy Blood Extraction Kit was used to extract genomic DNA from the blood cell samples. Relative to germline, V is missing 5 bases and J is missing 0 bases, with 6 bases of the junction outside any gene match. CDR1 and CDR2 (SGHTA, FQGNSA) derive from the germline V gene. The CDR3 holds 15 amino acids from the cysteine to the phenylalanine. The kept DNA is CDR3 alone, 45 bases in frame from the first base.

The rearrangement combines TRBV7-2 with TRBJ2-7, and 8 junction bases match TRBD2. Material: PBMCs. This TCR derives from a woman in her thirties or forties in good health and CMV-seronegative. The CDR3 is CASSDWTSRSYEQYF. The DNA is TGTGCCAGCAGCGATTGGACTAGCCGCTCCTACGAGCAGTACTTC.